A single sample is the source of the 27 T cell receptor beta chains below, sequenced in a study of Tregs in tolerant kidney transplant recipients. Generated by immunoSEQ multiplex PCR, the TCRdb table keeps only in-frame clones and is missing some. The sample records fewer than 20,000 clones, 82% being singletons. Sequencing was carried out using Tregs from blood. The receptors stem from a human donor in good health.

CDR3 amino acids: CASSPISSTDTQYF. CDR3 coding DNA: TGTGCCAGCAGCCCTATATCTAGCACAGATACGCAGTATTTT. V gene TRBV7-2 combines with J gene TRBJ2-3; D unresolved. The CDR3 covers 14 residues. Trimming pared 5 bases from V and 0 bases from J, leaving 9 bases between. Germline V gene data show CDR1 as SGHTA and CDR2 as FQGNSA.

The chain couples TRBV4-3 to TRBJ2-1; the match to TRBD2 covers 13 bases. V trimming: 3 bases; J trimming: 8 bases; junction bases outside the gene matches: 10. CDR1 and CDR2 from the germline V gene are LGHNA and YSLEER. The CDR3 runs 17 residues. CDR3 coding DNA: TGCGCCAGCAGCCAGGACTATGGACTAGCGGGAGAGGATGAGCAGTTCTTC. It is translated as CASSQDYGLAGEDEQFF.

This rearrangement joins TRBV6-6 to TRBJ2-7; 8 positions agree with TRBD2. The CDR3 spans 13 residues. The germline CDR1 and CDR2 sequences are MNHNY and SVGAGI (reference sequence). The J segment lost 2 bases and the V segment lost 6 bases, leaving 3 bases of the junction unmatched. The DNA of the CDR3 is TGTGCCAGCAGGGGCGGGGGGCCCTACGAGCAGTACTTC. Translating gives CASRGGGPYEQYF.

The chain has TRBV7-9 and TRBJ2-1; 7 bases map to TRBD2. CDR3 length equals 19 residues. The V gene's germline CDR1 is SEHNR and CDR2 FQNEAQ (reference sequence). Germline trimming cut 7 bases from V and 5 bases from J; bases unmatched to any gene: 23. This chain's CDR3 is CASNLRTSEGFQPHNEQFF. CDR3 nucleotide sequence: TGTGCCAGCAACCTACGGACTAGTGAGGGTTTTCAGCCGCACAATGAGCAGTTCTTC.

The rearrangement links TRBV6-6 to TRBJ1-1; the D gene is possibly TRBD1 (6 bases). Germline V gene sequence: CDR1 MNHNY, CDR2 SVGAGI (reference sequence). The CDR3 extends over 14 amino acids. The V end lost 6 bases, the J end lost 5 bases, and 16 bases lay between the germline ends. The CDR3 loop reads CASSQGGGQTEAFF. The CDR3 DNA sequence: TGTGCCAGCAGCCAAGGGGGGGGGCAAACTGAAGCTTTCTTT.

This clone was seen a few times. The chain couples TRBV15 to TRBJ1-2; D is ambiguous. The CDR3 sequence is 14 residues long. V was pared by 1 base and J by 3 bases, with 9 bases between. Looked up from germline, CDR1 is LNHNV and CDR2 is YYDKDF (reference sequence). CDR3 DNA sequence: TGTGCCACCAGCAGAGGTACCCGGTACTATGGCTACACCTTC. Its protein is CATSRGTRYYGYTF.

The chain uses TRBV2 and TRBJ1-5; 8 nucleotides match TRBD1. CDR1 is SNHLY and CDR2 is FYNNEI in the germline V gene. The CDR3 is 15 residues long. Trimming cost V 6 bases and J 6 bases; bases outside gene matches: 10. In nucleotides, the CDR3 is TGTGCCAGCAGCCCGGACAGGGTAGGTTTTCAGCCCCAGCATTTT. Translated: CASSPDRVGFQPQHF.

The chain recombines TRBV4-1 with TRBJ1-1; 7 nucleotides agree with TRBD1. The CDR3 consists of 13 residues. The germline CDR1 and CDR2 sequences are MGHRA and YSYEKL. J gave up 3 bases and V 8 bases, and 6 bases lay outside the gene matches. The CDR3 nucleotides read TGCGCCAGCGGGCGACAGGGCGACACTGAAGCTTTCTTT. Translating it yields CASGRQGDTEAFF.

This chain connects TRBV5-1 to TRBJ2-1; possible D gene TRBD1, 6 bases. The germline gives CDR1 SGHRS, CDR2 YFSETQ. The length of the CDR3 is 15 residues. Trimming removed 5 bases from V and 4 bases from J, with 16 bases in between. In DNA, the CDR3 is TGCGCCAGCAGATCAGGGGAAGGCGGATACAATGAGCAGTTCTTC. It codes for CASRSGEGGYNEQFF.

CDR3 sequence (DNA): TGTGCCAGCAGCCGTGACAGGGTCTATGGCTACACCTTC. Translated: CASSRDRVYGYTF. The chain links TRBV11-3 to TRBJ1-2, with 7 bases that match TRBD1. The CDR3 consists of 13 residues. The germline CDR1 and CDR2 sequences are SGHNT and YENEEA. V was clipped by 5 bases and J by 4 bases; unmatched bases: 4.

The chain carries TRBV19 and TRBJ1-2; TRBD1 matches at 7 bases. CDR3 length: 15 amino acids. Germline V gives CDR1 LNHDA, CDR2 SQIVND (reference sequence). The J segment lost 4 bases and the V segment lost 5 bases, leaving 10 bases of the junction unmatched. The CDR3 DNA reads as TGTGCCAGTAGTGCTGTGACAGGGTTGGTCTATGGCTACACCTTC. Its translation is CASSAVTGLVYGYTF. Full variable domain (rest looked up from reference TRBV19 and TRBJ1-2): DGGITQSPKYLFRKEGQNVTLSCEQNLNHDAMYWYRQDPGQGLRLIYYSQIVNDFQKGDIAEGYSVSREKKESFPLTVTSAQKNPTAFYLCASSAVTGLVYGYTFGSGTRLTVV.

The chain carries TRBV27 and TRBJ1-6, with unresolved D. The V gene lost 3 bases and the J gene lost 0 bases, with 15 bases spanning the gap. Germline V gene lookup returns CDR1 MNHEY and CDR2 SMNVEV (reference sequence). The length of the CDR3 is 18 residues. The CDR3 sequence is CASSFRTDSSSYNSPLHF. As DNA, the CDR3 is TGTGCCAGCAGTTTCCGGACGGACTCCAGCTCCTATAATTCACCCCTCCACTTT.

The CDR3 loop reads CSEVGDNTQYF. Written as DNA, the CDR3 is TGCAGTGAGGTCGGGGACAATACGCAGTATTTT. The V gene is TRBV20-1, the J gene TRBJ2-3, with D possibly being TRBD1 (6 bases). CDR1 is DFQATT, CDR2 SNEGSKA, per germline (reference sequence). The length of the CDR3 is 11 residues. Trimming pared 7 bases from V and 7 bases from J, leaving 12 bases between.

This chain connects TRBV30 to TRBJ2-3; D may be TRBD1 (6 bases). CDR1 GTSNPN and CDR2 SVGIG come from the germline V gene (reference sequence). V shed 3 bases and J shed 4 bases, with 14 bases lying between them. The CDR3 extends over 14 amino acids. The CDR3 sequence: CAWSTGLVPDTQYF. In DNA, the CDR3 is TGTGCCTGGAGCACAGGGTTGGTCCCAGATACGCAGTATTTT.

The V call is TRBV7-2, the J call TRBJ2-3, with D unresolved. The length of the CDR3 is 15 residues. CDR1 and CDR2 (germline): SGHTA, FQGNSA. The V gene lost 7 bases and the J gene lost 0 bases, with 14 bases spanning the gap. The DNA of the CDR3 is TGTGCCAGCAAACGAGTATCTACTAGCACAGATACGCAGTATTTT. Translation: CASKRVSTSTDTQYF.

The genes are TRBV27 and TRBJ1-1; the D gene is possibly TRBD1 (6 bases). Germline CDR1 MNHEY, CDR2 SMNVEV (reference sequence). The CDR3 spans 13 residues. Between the trimmed V and J ends, which lost 8 bases and 5 bases, there was a span of 15 bases. The CDR3 DNA reads as TGTGCCAGCTTCCAACTAGGGGGGACTGAAGCTTTCTTT. It translates to CASFQLGGTEAFF.

There are a few counts of this clone. CDR3 loop: CASSPQRTGGNEQFF. DNA for the CDR3: TGTGCCAGCTCACCCCAGAGGACAGGGGGCAATGAGCAGTTCTTC. The chain combines TRBV18 with TRBJ2-1; TRBD1 aligns across 10 bases. The CDR3 runs 15 residues. The germline CDR1 and CDR2 sequences are KGHSH and LQKENI. V was pared by 3 bases and J by 6 bases, with 5 bases of the junction left unmatched.

V is TRBV7-2 and J is TRBJ2-7; 12 bases match TRBD2. The trim removed 5 bases at V and 0 bases at J, leaving 8 bases unmatched. This CDR3 is 17 amino acids long. The germline gives CDR1 SGHTA, CDR2 FQGNSA. CDR3 sequence reads: CASSKGTSGFSSYEQYF. The CDR3 DNA sequence: TGTGCCAGCAGCAAAGGGACTAGCGGGTTTAGCTCCTACGAGCAGTACTTC.

In nucleotides, the CDR3 is TGTGCCTGGAGTAGTCTTTTCCCCGGCGAGCATGGCTACACCTTC. This codes for CAWSSLFPGEHGYTF. V is TRBV30 and J is TRBJ1-2; no firm D call. CDR3 length equals 15 residues. The germline V gene has CDR1 GTSNPN and CDR2 SVGIG (reference sequence). V was pared by 2 bases and J by 6 bases, with 19 bases between.

This clone was counted a single time. The rearrangement links TRBV7-8 to TRBJ2-1; the D gene is possibly TRBD2 (7 bases). Trimming removed 9 bases at V and 0 bases at J, with 21 bases between. The CDR3 sequence is 17 residues long. The germline V gene encodes CDR1 SGHVS and CDR2 FQNEAQ. The CDR3 region has the DNA TGTGCCAGTATGGGAGGGGGGGGCCTCAGCTCCTACAATGAGCAGTTCTTC. Its protein is CASMGGGGLSSYNEQFF.

The V and J genes are TRBV6-5 and TRBJ2-7; D uncertain. The CDR3 spans 14 residues. CDR1 is MNHEY and CDR2 is SVGAGI in the germline V gene. V dropped 0 bases and J dropped 9 bases, with 15 bases sitting between them. The CDR3 DNA sequence: TGTGCCAGCAGTTACTCGAAGGTGGCCTCTTGGCAGTACTTC. It translates to CASSYSKVASWQYF.

J is TRBJ1-3 and V is TRBV7-9, with D unresolved. CDR1 is SEHNR, CDR2 FQNEAQ, per germline (reference sequence). The length of the CDR3 is 14 residues. V lost 4 bases and J lost 2, with 9 bases in between. Here the CDR3 reads CASSWVDAGNTIYF. CDR3 sequence (DNA): TGTGCCAGCAGCTGGGTGGACGCTGGAAACACCATATATTTT.

The chain links TRBV9 to TRBJ1-5; tentative D call: TRBD1 (6 bases). Germline CDR1 and CDR2: SGDLS and YYNGEE. This CDR3 is 16 amino acids long. V lost 0 bases and J lost 1, with 11 bases in between. The CDR3: CASSVVRGESNQPQHF. In DNA, the CDR3 is TGTGCCAGCAGCGTAGTTAGGGGGGAGAGCAATCAGCCCCAGCATTTT.

The V gene is TRBV5-4, the J gene TRBJ2-5, with D perhaps being TRBD1 or TRBD2 (5 bases each). The CDR3 totals 13 residues. Germline V lookup: CDR1 SGHNT, CDR2 YYREEE (reference sequence). Trimming stripped 8 bases from V and 3 bases from J, with 14 bases between. The CDR3 loop reads CASGPGTEETQYF. For the CDR3, the DNA is TGTGCCAGTGGTCCAGGGACGGAAGAGACCCAGTACTTC.

CDR3 in amino acids: CASSLWHEKLFF. Written as DNA, the CDR3 is TGTGCCAGCAGCTTGTGGCATGAAAAACTGTTTTTT. This chain connects TRBV5-6 to TRBJ1-4; no definite D call. With 1 base removed from V and 6 bases from J, the gap between germline ends came to 4 bases. The germline V gene has CDR1 SGHDT and CDR2 YYEEEE. The CDR3 covers 12 residues.

The V call is TRBV7-3, the J call TRBJ2-1, with D uncertain. Germline CDR1 and CDR2: SGHTA and FQGTGA. The CDR3 has 14 amino acids. Trimming stripped 5 bases from V and 4 bases from J, with 12 bases between. The DNA of the CDR3 is TGTGCCAGCAGCAAATTGGACGGGTACAATGAGCAGTTCTTC. Its protein is CASSKLDGYNEQFF.

This clone was seen just once. This chain joins TRBV2 and TRBJ2-7, with D possibly matching TRBD2 (5 bases). The V end was cut by 9 bases, the J end by 6 bases, with 21 bases between. CDR1 SNHLY and CDR2 FYNNEI come from the germline V gene. This CDR3 has 14 amino acids. CDR3 bases: TGTGCCAGTTCCCAAAACTCGAGAGGAGGCGAGCAGTACTTC. Residues: CASSQNSRGGEQYF.